Sequencing of this T cell receptor beta chain was carried out in a study of cytomegalovirus exposure and HLA in healthy donors. The study's findings and limits: Per published reports, the classifier diagnosed cytomegalovirus status with high specificity and sensitivity.

PCR used 60 Vbeta primers and 13 Jbeta primers. Assay used: immunoSEQ multiplex PCR; TCRdb lists only in-frame clones, some missing. Of 120,000 or so clones listed, 74% are singletons. Turning to this clone: Antigen unknown.

Germline-derived CDR1 and CDR2 are LGHNA and YSLEER. The CDR3 sequence is 15 residues long. V was pared by 0 bases and J by 2 bases, with 10 bases between. Sequences were obtained from PBMCs. The TCR sequence derives from a woman aged 50 to 60 in good health and CMV-seropositive. The chain uses TRBV4-3 and TRBJ2-5; D unresolved. The CDR3 reads CASSQDQRRQETQYF. The CDR3 DNA reads as TGCGCCAGCAGCCAAGATCAGAGGAGACAAGAGACCCAGTACTTC.